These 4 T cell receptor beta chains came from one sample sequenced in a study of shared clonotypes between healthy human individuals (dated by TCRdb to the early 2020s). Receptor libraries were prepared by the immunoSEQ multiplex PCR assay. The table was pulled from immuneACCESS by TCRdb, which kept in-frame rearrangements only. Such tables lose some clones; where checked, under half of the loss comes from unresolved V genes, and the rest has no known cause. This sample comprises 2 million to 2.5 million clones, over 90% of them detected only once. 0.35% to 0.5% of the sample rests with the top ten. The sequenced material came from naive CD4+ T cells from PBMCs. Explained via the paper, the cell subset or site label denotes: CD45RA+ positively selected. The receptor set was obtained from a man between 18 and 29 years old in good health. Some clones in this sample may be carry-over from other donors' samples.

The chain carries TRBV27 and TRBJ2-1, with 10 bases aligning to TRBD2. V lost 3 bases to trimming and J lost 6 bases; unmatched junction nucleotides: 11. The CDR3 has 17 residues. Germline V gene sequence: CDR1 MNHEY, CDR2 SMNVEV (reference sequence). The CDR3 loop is CASSFRVLAGEFNEQFF. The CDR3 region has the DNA TGTGCCAGCAGTTTTAGGGTCCTAGCGGGAGAATTCAATGAGCAGTTCTTC.

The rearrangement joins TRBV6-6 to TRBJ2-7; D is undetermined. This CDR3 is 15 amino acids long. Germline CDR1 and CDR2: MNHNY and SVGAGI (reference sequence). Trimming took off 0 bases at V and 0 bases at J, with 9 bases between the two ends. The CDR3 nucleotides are TGTGCCAGCAGTTACTCGACGCTTAGCTCCTACGAGCAGTACTTC. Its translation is CASSYSTLSSYEQYF.

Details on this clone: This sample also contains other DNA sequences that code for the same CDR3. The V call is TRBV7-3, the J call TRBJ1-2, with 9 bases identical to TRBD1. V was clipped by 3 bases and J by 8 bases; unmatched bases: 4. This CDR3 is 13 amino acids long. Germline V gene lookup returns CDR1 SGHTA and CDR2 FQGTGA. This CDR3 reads CASSLRQGGGYTF. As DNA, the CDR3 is TGTGCCAGCAGCTTGCGACAGGGGGGAGGCTACACCTTC.

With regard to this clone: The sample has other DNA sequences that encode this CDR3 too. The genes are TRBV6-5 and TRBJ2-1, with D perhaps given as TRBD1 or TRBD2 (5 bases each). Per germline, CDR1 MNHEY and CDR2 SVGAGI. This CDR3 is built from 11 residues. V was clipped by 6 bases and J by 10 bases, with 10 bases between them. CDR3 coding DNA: TGTGCCAGCAGCCCGGGACGCGAGCAGTTCTTC. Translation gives CASSPGREQFF.